This T cell receptor beta chain is drawn from a study of glioma-infiltrating T cells. Whole-study results and caveats: CDR3 overlap between tissue and blood was very small. Above-expected tissue-blood divergence occurred in all gliomas, most in low-grade ones.

Amplification of TCR alpha and beta CDR3 regions from RNA used iRepertoire nested multiplex PCR. Tissue mRNA or PBMC total RNA, roughly 100-400 ng, went into one-step reverse transcription and amplification. TCRdb processed the multiplex PCR reads anew with MiXCR; each CDR3 protein has one entry. In the table there are 3,000 to 5,000 distinct CDR3 sequences, over 80% of which are singletons. The germline V gene has CDR1 SNHLY and CDR2 FYNNEI. The CDR3 length is 13 residues. Remarks on this clonotype: Its cognate antigen is unknown. This likely comes from a read error, as the CDR3 has no conserved phenylalanine or tryptophan at its end. Being off target in a library aimed at alpha chains, this beta chain has a size of little meaning.

This sequence originates from a human donor with low-grade glioma or glioblastoma, undergoing nonglioma brain surgery, or in good health (not recorded which). The chain couples TRBV2 to TRBJ1-2; D gene uncertain. The sequencing sample was made of glioma tissue, nonneoplastic brain tissue, or PBMCs (not recorded which). CDR3 protein: CTSSADVNYGYTS. CDR3 coding DNA: TGTACCAGCAGTGCGGACGTAAACTATGGCTACACCTCC.